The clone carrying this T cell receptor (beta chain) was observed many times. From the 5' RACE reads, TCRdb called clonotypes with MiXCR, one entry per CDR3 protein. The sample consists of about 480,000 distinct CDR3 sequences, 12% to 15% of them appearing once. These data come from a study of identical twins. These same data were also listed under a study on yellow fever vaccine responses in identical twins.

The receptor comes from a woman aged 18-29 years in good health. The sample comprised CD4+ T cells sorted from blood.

The DNA for the CDR3 is TGCGCCAGCAGCCTATCTTGGTTCGATACGCAGTATTTT. Translation: CASSLSWFDTQYF. V is TRBV5-1 and J is TRBJ2-3; D is uncertain. V was shortened by 4 bases and J by 6 bases, with 12 bases between the two germline ends. Per the germline V gene, CDR1 is SGHRS and CDR2 is YFSETQ. The CDR3 covers 13 residues.